The 29 T cell receptor beta chains listed next were all sequenced from one sample in a study of cytomegalovirus exposure and HLA in healthy donors (dated by TCRdb to the late 2010s). Library preparation was by the immunoSEQ multiplex PCR assay. For the multiplex PCR, a mixture combining 60 forward primers for TCR Vbeta segments and 13 reverse primers for TCR Jbeta segments was used. The table was pulled from immuneACCESS by TCRdb, which kept in-frame rearrangements only. Such tables lose some clones; where checked, under half of the loss comes from unresolved V genes, and the rest has no known cause. The sample table records about 210,000 clones; more than 65% of these occur just once. The ten largest make up roughly 3.1% of the sample. The source material was PBMCs. These receptor sequences come from a man aged 40-49 years in good health and CMV-seropositive.

Remarks on this clone: At the DNA level, this CDR3 is encoded by other sequences in the same sample as well. V usage is TRBV2 and J usage is TRBJ2-7; D perhaps matches TRBD1 (6 bases). V was clipped by 4 bases and J by 2 bases, with 6 bases between them. Germline V gene lookup returns CDR1 SNHLY and CDR2 FYNNEI. The CDR3 has 12 residues. CDR3 residues: CASSGQAYEQYF. Here the CDR3 DNA reads TGTGCCAGCAGTGGACAGGCCTACGAGCAGTACTTC.

The chain employs TRBV7-9 and TRBJ1-2, with 9 nucleotides matching TRBD1. The germline CDR1 and CDR2 sequences are SEHNR and FQNEAQ (reference sequence). V lost 5 bases to trimming and J lost 4 bases; unmatched junction nucleotides: 5. The length of the CDR3 is 14 residues. This chain's CDR3 is CASSPTTGGYGYTF. The DNA of the CDR3 is TGTGCCAGCAGCCCCACGACAGGGGGCTATGGCTACACCTTC.

The rearrangement joins TRBV7-9 to TRBJ2-7, with TRBD2 matching 10 bases. Germline-derived CDR1 and CDR2 are SEHNR and FQNEAQ (reference sequence). The J segment lost 5 bases and the V segment lost 5 bases, leaving 12 bases of the junction unmatched. CDR3 length: 16 amino acids. Written as DNA, the CDR3 is TGTGCCAGCAGCAAATCGCTAGCGGGAGAGTTCAACGAGCAGTACTTC. Its translation: CASSKSLAGEFNEQYF.

Only one count was recorded for this clone. This chain links TRBV9 with TRBJ2-1; 9 positions match TRBD2. The germline V gene has CDR1 SGDLS and CDR2 YYNGEE. The junction had 5 bases not matched to a gene; V was cut back by 4 bases and J by 0 bases. This CDR3 is built from 16 residues. For the CDR3, the DNA is TGTGCCAGCAGCTTTAGCGGGGGCCACTCCTACAATGAGCAGTTCTTC. It specifies CASSFSGGHSYNEQFF.

This rearrangement joins TRBV5-8 to TRBJ2-7; 8 bases align to TRBD2. The CDR3 is 12 amino acids. Germline-derived CDR1 and CDR2 are SGHTS and YDEGEE. V was pared by 7 bases and J by 7 bases, with 7 bases of the junction left unmatched. The CDR3 protein is CASSQGLGEQYF. In DNA form, the CDR3 reads TGTGCCAGCTCCCAGGGACTAGGGGAGCAGTACTTC.

The chain has TRBV4-1 and TRBJ2-6, with TRBD2 identical over 7 bases. After removal of 4 bases from V and 0 bases from J, the junction contained 12 bases not matched to a gene. Germline values: CDR1 MGHRA, CDR2 YSYEKL. The CDR3 is 19 amino acids. The DNA of the CDR3 is TGCGCCAGCAGCCGACGGGGGGAGCTTTCTCCCTCTGGGGCCAACGTCCTGACTTTC. Its translation: CASSRRGELSPSGANVLTF.

CDR3 residues: CASSLLGRHQGGIGGYTF. CDR3 nucleotide sequence: TGTGCCAGCAGTTTATTGGGCCGTCATCAAGGGGGCATTGGTGGCTACACCTTC. The V gene is TRBV27, the J gene TRBJ1-2; 7 bases agree with TRBD1. CDR1 MNHEY and CDR2 SMNVEV come from the germline V gene (reference sequence). With V trimmed by 1 base and J by 7 bases, 18 bases remained unmatched. This CDR3 comprises 18 residues.

V and J are TRBV2 and TRBJ2-7; 7 bases are a match to TRBD1. CDR3 size: 12 residues. The germline CDR1 and CDR2 sequences are SNHLY and FYNNEI. V was pared by 8 bases and J by 4 bases, with 5 bases of the junction left unmatched. CDR3 nucleotide sequence: TGTGCCAGCCGACAGGGCATATACGAGCAGTACTTC. Encoded protein: CASRQGIYEQYF.

The chain carries TRBV2 and TRBJ1-6, with D possibly TRBD1 on 6 matching bases. CDR3 length equals 15 residues. The germline V gene encodes CDR1 SNHLY and CDR2 FYNNEI. With 4 bases removed from V and 6 bases from J, the gap between germline ends came to 13 bases. The CDR3 bases are TGTGCCAGCAGTGCAGGGGCGAACCTTAATTCACCCCTCCACTTT. Translation gives CASSAGANLNSPLHF.

The chain recombines TRBV10-3 with TRBJ1-1, with D uncertain. CDR3 size: 14 residues. The V and J ends lost 0 bases and 6 bases respectively, with 11 bases between them. Looked up from germline, CDR1 is ENHRY and CDR2 is SYGVKD. This CDR3 reads CAISESTQSSEAFF. In nucleotides, the CDR3 is TGTGCCATCAGTGAGTCGACTCAATCCTCTGAAGCTTTCTTT.

This clone was found a few times. The chain is built from TRBV6-1 and TRBJ2-7; the D gene is possibly TRBD1 (7 bases). V shed 6 bases and J shed 2 bases, with 20 bases lying between them. The CDR3 extends over 16 amino acids. CDR1 MNHNS and CDR2 SASEGT come from the germline V gene. In DNA, the CDR3 is TGTGCCAGCAGGGAACTTGCGGGACAGACTACCTACGAGCAGTACTTC. It yields the protein CASRELAGQTTYEQYF.

This clone occurred once. The chain carries TRBV28 and TRBJ2-5; possibly TRBD2 for D (7 bases). Trimming removed 1 base from V and 5 bases from J, with 23 bases in between. The V gene's germline CDR1 is MDHEN and CDR2 SYDVKM. CDR3 length: 18 residues. CDR3 amino acids: CASSLYSPQGREGETQYF. The CDR3 region has the DNA TGTGCCAGCAGTTTATATTCCCCTCAGGGGAGGGAGGGGGAGACCCAGTACTTC.

The chain couples TRBV21-1 to TRBJ2-3; the D call of TRBD1 is as the table states it, not checked on the DNA. TRBV21-1 is described as a pseudogene. There are 14 residues in the CDR3. This chain's CDR3 is CASSKWTSTDTQYF. The CDR3 DNA sequence: TGTGCCAGCAGCAAATGGACAAGCACAGATACGCAGTATTTT.

The chain carries TRBV18 and TRBJ1-4, with 10 bases lining up with TRBD1. The CDR3 loop spans 16 amino acids. The V and J ends lost 6 bases and 8 bases, in that order; junction bases with no gene match: 12. Per the germline V gene, CDR1 is KGHSH and CDR2 is LQKENI. The CDR3 sequence: CASSRNSGTGDEKLFF. Written as DNA, the CDR3 is TGTGCCAGCTCCCGAAATTCGGGGACAGGGGACGAAAAACTGTTTTTT. The full variable domain, with the rest looked up from reference TRBV18 and TRBJ1-4, is NAGVMQNPRHLVRRRGQEARLRCSPMKGHSHVYWYRQLPEEGLKFMVYLQKENIIDESGMPKERFSAEFPKEGPSILRIQQVVRGDSAAYFCASSRNSGTGDEKLFFGSGTQLSVL.

This clone was seen a handful of times. The genes are TRBV4-3 and TRBJ2-3, with D possibly matching TRBD2 (5 bases). V lost 0 bases to trimming and J lost 4 bases, with 11 bases between them. From germline, CDR1 is LGHNA and CDR2 YSLEER. The CDR3 extends over 15 amino acids. CDR3 loop: CASSQDRGFSDTQYF. The CDR3 nucleotides are TGCGCCAGCAGCCAAGATAGAGGGTTCTCAGATACGCAGTATTTT.

The J gene is TRBJ1-2, the V gene TRBV6-6; 7 bases map to TRBD1. With 5 bases clipped from V and 8 bases from J, the junction kept 5 bases outside the gene matches. This CDR3 spans 12 amino acids. Germline V gene sequence: CDR1 MNHNY, CDR2 SVGAGI (reference sequence). The CDR3 DNA sequence: TGTGCCAGCAGTCCAGGGGGAAGAGGCTACACCTTC. It translates to CASSPGGRGYTF.

The V and J genes are TRBV4-1 and TRBJ1-2; no clear D. Germline V lookup: CDR1 MGHRA, CDR2 YSYEKL. This CDR3 contains 15 residues. The ends were cut back, 0 bases at V and 3 bases at J, with 11 bases in the middle. The CDR3 sequence is CASSQDPRGDYGYTF. Written as DNA, the CDR3 is TGCGCCAGCAGCCAAGATCCGCGCGGAGACTATGGCTACACCTTC.

This rearrangement joins TRBV6-7 to TRBJ1-3; unclear D gene. TRBV6-7 is an ORF for which the function is uncertain. The CDR3 runs 14 residues. Trimming left V 11 bases short and J 4 bases short, with 18 bases between. The CDR3 sequence: CASKGEVLGNTIYF. CDR3 nucleotide sequence: TGTGCCTCCAAAGGAGAGGTTCTGGGAAACACCATATATTTT.

The V call is TRBV5-5, the J call TRBJ2-3; 10 bases line up with TRBD2. Germline trimming cut 4 bases from V and 10 bases from J; bases unmatched to any gene: 12. This CDR3 has 15 amino acids. Germline V gene lookup returns CDR1 SGHKS and CDR2 YYEKEE (reference sequence). This CDR3 reads CASSLTRQRGGSQYF. Here the CDR3 DNA reads TGTGCCAGCAGCCTAACCCGACAGCGGGGGGGCTCGCAGTATTTT.

This chain links TRBV2 with TRBJ1-3; TRBD1 is a possible D gene (5 bases). Germline V gives CDR1 SNHLY, CDR2 FYNNEI. Trimming took 3 bases from V and 4 from J, leaving 10 bases between them. CDR3 length equals 14 residues. For the CDR3, the DNA is TGTGCCAGCAGTGATCAGGGTTTGGGAAACACCATATATTTT. It is translated as CASSDQGLGNTIYF.

This sequence joins TRBV19 and TRBJ1-1, with a possible D match to TRBD1 (6 bases). Looked up from germline, CDR1 is LNHDA and CDR2 is SQIVND (reference sequence). The V gene lost 0 bases and the J gene lost 6 bases, with 14 bases spanning the gap. This CDR3 has 15 residues. This CDR3 is CASSIDRSRTAEAFF. CDR3 DNA: TGTGCCAGTAGTATAGATCGGTCGCGGACAGCTGAAGCTTTCTTT. The entire variable domain, with the rest obtained from reference TRBV19 and TRBJ1-1, is as follows: DGGITQSPKYLFRKEGQNVTLSCEQNLNHDAMYWYRQDPGQGLRLIYYSQIVNDFQKGDIAEGYSVSREKKESFPLTVTSAQKNPTAFYLCASSIDRSRTAEAFFGQGTRLTVV.

J is TRBJ2-7 and V is TRBV9; TRBD1 matches at 7 bases. This CDR3 is built from 14 residues. The V gene end was trimmed by 4 bases and the J gene end by 0 bases; junction bases not matched to a gene: 4. Per germline, CDR1 SGDLS and CDR2 YYNGEE. Here the CDR3 DNA reads TGTGCCAGCAGCCCCAGGGGGATCTCCTACGAGCAGTACTTC. Translated, it gives CASSPRGISYEQYF.

V is TRBV2 and J is TRBJ1-3; no clear D. This CDR3 is 14 amino acids long. V shed 1 base and J shed 4 bases, with 8 bases lying between them. The V gene's germline CDR1 is SNHLY and CDR2 FYNNEI. The CDR3 loop reads CASSEGLAGNTIYF. DNA for the CDR3: TGTGCCAGCAGTGAAGGACTAGCCGGAAACACCATATATTTT.

This sequence joins TRBV6-6 and TRBJ1-2; a possible D gene is TRBD1 (6 bases). The ends were cut back, 6 bases at V and 3 bases at J, with 14 bases in the middle. There are 14 residues in the CDR3. Per the germline V gene, CDR1 is MNHNY and CDR2 is SVGAGI (reference sequence). The CDR3 coding sequence is TGTGCCAGCAGGGGACACCAAGGGGACTATGGCTACACCTTC. It codes for CASRGHQGDYGYTF.

This clone was seen only a few times. The chain carries TRBV6-5 and TRBJ2-7; D is unresolved. This CDR3 spans 11 amino acids. Trimming cost V 6 bases and J 2 bases, with 5 bases left between them. Germline CDR1 MNHEY, CDR2 SVGAGI. CDR3 bases: TGTGCCAGCAGCCACACCTACGAGCAGTACTTC. It codes for CASSHTYEQYF.

In DNA, the CDR3 is TGTGCCATCACCACATCCACAGGGAACGAGCAGTACTTC. The encoded protein is CAITTSTGNEQYF. V is TRBV10-3 and J is TRBJ2-7, with D tentatively TRBD1 (6 bases). Trimming left V 7 bases short and J 5 bases short, with 15 bases between. The CDR3 loop spans 13 amino acids. The germline V gene has CDR1 ENHRY and CDR2 SYGVKD.

The V gene is TRBV6-1, the J gene TRBJ2-5; 8 positions match TRBD1. This CDR3 comprises 15 residues. Germline-derived CDR1 and CDR2 are MNHNS and SASEGT. V trimming: 1 base; J trimming: 4 bases; junction bases outside the gene matches: 5. The CDR3: CASSEGQGALETQYF. In nucleotides, the CDR3 is TGTGCCAGCAGTGAAGGGCAGGGGGCTTTAGAGACCCAGTACTTC.

The gene calls are TRBV5-1 and TRBJ1-1, with D possibly TRBD1 on 6 matching bases. The CDR3 loop spans 14 amino acids. CDR1 is SGHRS and CDR2 is YFSETQ in the germline V gene. V lost 1 base, J lost 5 bases, and 12 bases lay in between. DNA for the CDR3: TGCGCCAGCAGCTTGTCAGGGAGGGGGACTGAAGCTTTCTTT. Its translation is CASSLSGRGTEAFF.

The chain is built from TRBV7-8 and TRBJ2-7, with 13 bases identical to TRBD2. CDR1 SGHVS and CDR2 FQNEAQ come from the germline V gene. The CDR3 consists of 15 residues. V lost 6 bases and J lost 2; bases outside the gene matches: 4. CDR3 region: CASSSGTSGTYEQYF. The CDR3 DNA reads as TGTGCCAGCAGTTCAGGGACTAGCGGGACCTACGAGCAGTACTTC.